The 10 T cell receptor beta chains below come from one sample, sequenced in a study of cytomegalovirus exposure and HLA in healthy donors. This PCR relied on a set of 60 Vbeta primers and 13 Jbeta primers. TCRdb keeps only in-frame clones here, not all; method: immunoSEQ multiplex PCR. The listing contains fewer than 150,000 clones. Sequenced sample: PBMCs. The receptors originated from a woman between 55 and 75 years old in good health and CMV-seronegative.

CDR3 region: CASSQIAEGYEQYF. The CDR3 DNA follows: TGCGCCAGCAGCCAAATAGCGGAAGGGTACGAGCAGTACTTC. The chain couples TRBV4-1 to TRBJ2-7; maybe TRBD2 (6 bases). This CDR3 has 14 amino acids. Germline values: CDR1 MGHRA, CDR2 YSYEKL. V was cut by 2 bases and J by 4 bases, with 12 bases left in between.

This chain joins TRBV5-6 and TRBJ1-6; TRBD1 aligns across 7 bases. The germline V gene has CDR1 SGHDT and CDR2 YYEEEE. This CDR3 contains 13 residues. V gave up 4 bases and J gave up 11 bases; unmatched junction bases: 6. The CDR3 is CASSVDRVAPLHF. Here the CDR3 DNA reads TGTGCCAGCAGCGTCGACAGGGTAGCACCCCTCCACTTT.

This rearrangement joins TRBV5-1 to TRBJ2-7; no reliable D call. The germline CDR1 and CDR2 sequences are SGHRS and YFSETQ. V was pared by 0 bases and J by 0 bases, with 10 bases between. CDR3 length: 15 amino acids. This CDR3 reads CASSLEPGSSYEQYF. The CDR3 DNA reads as TGCGCCAGCAGCTTGGAACCAGGAAGCTCCTACGAGCAGTACTTC.

This sequence joins TRBV5-4 and TRBJ1-2, with TRBD1 matching 7 bases. CDR1 SGHNT and CDR2 YYREEE come from the germline V gene (reference sequence). The CDR3 runs 15 residues. The J segment lost 6 bases and the V segment lost 5 bases, leaving 13 bases of the junction unmatched. The CDR3 protein is CASRTLTGPFDGYTF. The DNA for the CDR3 is TGTGCCAGCAGGACATTGACAGGGCCTTTCGATGGCTACACCTTC.

The chain has TRBV11-2 and TRBJ2-5, with D tentatively TRBD1 (6 bases). The DNA end favors TRBJ2-7, so the J call may be wrong. This CDR3 is built from 17 residues. CDR1 and CDR2 from the germline V gene are SGHAT and FQNNGV. As DNA, the CDR3 is TGTGCCAGCAGCTTAGATTCCGGACAGTGGGCCACCTACGAGCAGTACTTC. Its protein is CASSLDSGQWATYEQYF.

The V call is TRBV5-4, the J call TRBJ1-2; 7 bases map to TRBD1. Per germline, CDR1 SGHNT and CDR2 YYREEE (reference sequence). This CDR3 has 13 residues. V lost 4 bases to trimming and J lost 2 bases; unmatched junction nucleotides: 2. The CDR3 sequence: CASSPDRNYGYTF. CDR3 in DNA: TGTGCCAGCAGCCCGGACAGGAACTATGGCTACACCTTC.

The chain recombines TRBV7-9 with TRBJ2-5; D might be TRBD1 (5 bases). Trimming left V 2 bases short and J 4 bases short, with 11 bases between. The germline V gene has CDR1 SEHNR and CDR2 FQNEAQ (reference sequence). The CDR3 length is 14 residues. Here the CDR3 reads CASSLQQERETQYF. The CDR3 DNA sequence: TGTGCCAGCAGCTTACAACAGGAGAGAGAGACCCAGTACTTC.

The chain links TRBV10-3 to TRBJ2-2; a possible D gene is TRBD1 (6 bases). The CDR3 contains 13 residues. Germline V lookup: CDR1 ENHRY, CDR2 SYGVKD. V lost 8 bases to trimming and J lost 2 bases, with 9 bases between them. The CDR3 bases are TGTGCCATCGCGGACAGTAACACCGGGGAGCTGTTTTTT. Translating it yields CAIADSNTGELFF.

J is TRBJ2-2 and V is TRBV5-1; maybe TRBD1 (5 bases). With 0 bases removed from V and 0 bases from J, the gap between germline ends came to 9 bases. Germline V gene lookup returns CDR1 SGHRS and CDR2 YFSETQ. The CDR3 contains 16 residues. The CDR3 region has the DNA TGCGCCAGCAGCTTGGGGCAGGGATCGAACACCGGGGAGCTGTTTTTT. Translating gives CASSLGQGSNTGELFF.

The chain has TRBV19 and TRBJ1-2; the D gene is possibly TRBD1 (6 bases). This CDR3 is built from 15 residues. Germline V CDR1 and CDR2: LNHDA, SQIVND (reference sequence). V lost 4 bases to trimming and J lost 2 bases, with 14 bases between them. CDR3 in DNA: TGTGCCAGTAGTACTGGGGGCGGAAGAAACTATGGCTACACCTTC. This codes for CASSTGGGRNYGYTF.